This T cell receptor (beta chain) was observed in a study of blood T cell repertoires in COVID-19. Here immunoSEQ multiplex PCR was the method, and the copy in TCRdb shows in-frame clones only, minus some. The sample consists of about 200,000 clones, less than 90% of them appearing once. The specimen was peripheral blood. The sequence came from a woman between 50 and 59 years old with acute or convalescent COVID-19.

CDR3 DNA sequence: TGTGCCAGCAGTGCCCTAGGCGCCTACGAGCAGTACTTC. Residues: CASSALGAYEQYF. The chain couples TRBV12-3 or TRBV12-4 to TRBJ2-7; D call uncertain. The CDR3 extends over 13 amino acids. Trimming left V 5 bases short and J 2 bases short, with 10 bases between.